This T cell receptor beta chain was obtained from a study of CD8 T cells in Susac syndrome. Random hexamers served to reverse transcribe about 0.5 to 1 ug RNA. MiXCR was run by TCRdb on the immunoSEQ multiplex PCR reads, yielding one entry per CDR3 protein. The sample includes about 130,000 distinct CDR3 sequences, 80% to 95% of them seen just once. Sequencing of TCR beta was performed on blood CD8+ and CD4+ T cells. Trimming removed 1 base at V and 11 bases at J, with 8 bases between. Germline lookup yields CDR1 MGHRA and CDR2 YSYEKL. This CDR3 comprises 12 residues. This sequence joins TRBV4-1 and TRBJ1-4; D is unresolved. The sequenced sample consisted of CD8+ T cells from PBMCs. This TCR derives from a human donor with multiple sclerosis. As DNA, the CDR3 is TGCGCCAGCAGCCAAGTAGGTGGGAAACTGTTTTTT. Translating gives CASSQVGGKLFF.